One and the same sample provided the 18 T cell receptor beta chains below, sequenced in a study of T cell repertoires in cytomegalovirus infection. MiXCR, applied by TCRdb to the reads, yields one record per CDR3 protein. The table shows some 400,000 distinct CDR3 sequences, with roughly 31% occurring only once. Sequencing was carried out using PBMCs. The source of these receptors is a human donor in good health (CMV status not recorded). Some clones in this sample may be carry-over from other donors' samples.

A few counts support this clonotype. The chain uses TRBV20-1 and TRBJ1-1; D is unresolved. This CDR3 spans 14 amino acids. Germline loops: CDR1 DFQATT, CDR2 SNEGSKA (reference sequence). Trimming left V 3 bases short and J 1 base short, with 12 bases between. The CDR3 DNA reads as TGCAGTGCTAGTATTTTTTCTCAGAACACTGAAGCTTTCTTT. It encodes CSASIFSQNTEAFF.

The chain employs TRBV7-9 and TRBJ2-7; 7 nucleotides agree with TRBD1. V lost 5 bases to trimming and J lost 3 bases; unmatched junction nucleotides: 10. Germline CDR1 is SEHNR and CDR2 is FQNEAQ (reference sequence). CDR3 length equals 15 residues. CDR3 loop: CASSRTGTEVYEQYF. In DNA, the CDR3 is TGTGCCAGCAGCCGTACCGGGACAGAGGTCTACGAGCAGTACTTC.

This clonotype was observed many times. The V gene is TRBV7-2, the J gene TRBJ2-7, with TRBD2 matching 7 bases. In germline, CDR1 is SGHTA, CDR2 FQGNSA. The CDR3 runs 14 residues. Trimming cost V 5 bases and J 7 bases; bases outside gene matches: 11. The CDR3 DNA reads TGTGCCAGCAGCCCCCGGGGGGAGCTTGGGGAGCAGTACTTC. Its protein is CASSPRGELGEQYF.

This clonotype was seen a handful of times. The V gene is TRBV6-2 or TRBV6-3, the J gene TRBJ2-7; D possibly matches TRBD1 or TRBD2 (5 bases each). Per germline, CDR1 MNHEY and CDR2 SVGEGT. This CDR3 comprises 14 residues. With 11 bases removed from V and 2 bases from J, the gap between germline ends came to 19 bases. This CDR3 is CASKLGETTYEQYF. The CDR3 region has the DNA TGTGCCTCCAAACTGGGGGAAACCACCTACGAGCAGTACTTC.

In this sample, this clonotype turned up many times. CDR3 loop: CASSRGQWNTEAFF. Written as DNA, the CDR3 is TGTGCCAGCAGCCGCGGACAGTGGAACACTGAAGCTTTCTTT. The V call is TRBV7-2, the J call TRBJ1-1, with D tentatively TRBD1 (6 bases). The V end was cut by 5 bases, the J end by 1 base, with 11 bases between. The CDR3 is 14 residues long. CDR1 SGHTA and CDR2 FQGNSA come from the germline V gene.

This clonotype has a handful of counts. The CDR3 spells CSASARLAGGPSKDTQYF. The CDR3 DNA reads TGCAGTGCAAGTGCCCGACTAGCGGGGGGGCCGTCGAAAGATACGCAGTATTTT. J is TRBJ2-3 and V is TRBV20-1; TRBD2 matches at 14 bases. This CDR3 spans 18 amino acids. V was pared by 6 bases and J by 5 bases, with 16 bases of the junction left unmatched. Germline V gene lookup returns CDR1 DFQATT and CDR2 SNEGSKA (reference sequence).

This clonotype was recorded many times. V gene TRBV7-2 combines with J gene TRBJ2-1, with a tentative D call TRBD2 (7 bases). Germline V gives CDR1 SGHTA, CDR2 FQGNSA. This CDR3 is 14 amino acids long. V was trimmed by 6 bases and J by 3 bases, leaving 12 bases between them. The DNA of the CDR3 is TGTGCCAGCAGTCGAGGGGGGGGCTACAATGAGCAGTTCTTC. Translating gives CASSRGGGYNEQFF.

The chain is built from TRBV19 and TRBJ2-1; 10 bases map to TRBD1. From germline, CDR1 is LNHDA and CDR2 SQIVND (reference sequence). The V segment lost 6 bases and the J segment 7 bases; nucleotides outside the gene matches: 12. The CDR3 has 16 residues. CDR3 nucleotides: TGTGCCAGTAGCCCCTCGCCGGGACAGGGGATAAATGAGCAGTTCTTC. Its translation is CASSPSPGQGINEQFF.

In this sample, this clonotype turned up a few times. The rearrangement links TRBV12-3 or TRBV12-4 to TRBJ2-5, with 7 bases aligning to TRBD2. There are 14 residues in the CDR3. Unmatched junction bases numbered 5, after V lost 3 bases and J lost 4 bases. CDR3 coding DNA: TGTGCCAGCAGTTTCGGGGAGGGCGGAGAGACCCAGTACTTC. Its translation is CASSFGEGGETQYF.

Details on this clonotype: Since a much larger clone is just one base distant, this may be a read error. The rearrangement joins TRBV12-3 or TRBV12-4 to TRBJ2-1; weak D call: TRBD1 (6 bases). V lost 3 bases and J lost 6, with 15 bases in between. The CDR3 sequence is 15 residues long. The CDR3, as DNA: TGTGCCAGCAGTTTCCAGGGGTGGTCGGTCAATGAGCAGTTCTTC. This translates into CASSFQGWSVNEQFF.

This clonotype was seen only a few times. The gene calls are TRBV6-6 and TRBJ2-7; 13 bases line up with TRBD2. Germline CDR1 reads MNHNY; CDR2 reads SVGAGI (reference sequence). The junction had 6 bases not matched to a gene; V was cut back by 0 bases and J by 1 base. This CDR3 has 18 amino acids. The CDR3 DNA is TGTGCCAGCAGTTACTCAACTAGCGGGGGGGCCCTTTCCTACGAGCAGTACTTC. This translates into CASSYSTSGGALSYEQYF.

This rearrangement joins TRBV5-1 to TRBJ2-2, with 7 bases identical to TRBD1. With 5 bases clipped from V and 3 bases from J, the junction kept 4 bases outside the gene matches. This CDR3 has 14 residues. Per the germline V gene, CDR1 is SGHRS and CDR2 is YFSETQ. The chain's CDR3 is CASRKTGDTGELFF. CDR3 DNA sequence: TGCGCCAGCAGGAAAACAGGGGACACCGGGGAGCTGTTTTTT.

The sample holds a few counts of this clonotype. J is TRBJ2-7 and V is TRBV20-1; D remains unclear. The germline CDR1 and CDR2 sequences are DFQATT and SNEGSKA (reference sequence). The CDR3 sequence is 12 residues long. V was shortened by 0 bases and J by 3 bases, with 6 bases between the two germline ends. CDR3 bases: TGCAGTGCTAGAGATCAAGGCTACGAGCAGTACTTC. As protein: CSARDQGYEQYF.

This rearrangement joins TRBV7-6 to TRBJ2-1, with D hard to call. The V end lost 5 bases, the J end lost 7 bases, and 15 bases lay between the germline ends. Germline V gene sequence: CDR1 SGHVS, CDR2 FNYEAQ. This CDR3 comprises 14 residues. CDR3 residues: CASSPDQSRNEQFF. CDR3 sequence (DNA): TGTGCCAGCAGCCCCGACCAATCCCGTAATGAGCAGTTCTTC.

This sequence joins TRBV24-1 and TRBJ2-7; D is perhaps TRBD1 (6 bases). This CDR3 region has 15 residues. V dropped 2 bases and J dropped 1 base, with 11 bases sitting between them. Germline CDR1 reads KGHDR; CDR2 reads SFDVKD. For the CDR3, the DNA is TGTGCCACCAGTGATTCCGGGACAAATTCCTACGAGCAGTACTTC. Translated: CATSDSGTNSYEQYF.

This clonotype was found many times. The rearrangement joins TRBV7-2 to TRBJ2-7, with 7 bases aligning to TRBD1. With 1 base clipped from V and 4 bases from J, the junction kept 4 bases outside the gene matches. This CDR3 is 14 amino acids long. CDR1 and CDR2 from the germline V gene are SGHTA and FQGNSA. The CDR3, as DNA: TGTGCCAGCAGCTTAGGAGGGACAGTTTACGAGCAGTACTTC. It codes for CASSLGGTVYEQYF.

As regards this clonotype: In this CDR3 the conserved last residue, phenylalanine or tryptophan, is missing, so a read error is likely. The rearrangement links TRBV6-2 or TRBV6-3 to TRBJ2-1; 7 bases align to TRBD2. Germline V lookup: CDR1 MNHEY, CDR2 SVGEGT. The V segment lost 9 bases and the J segment 8 bases; nucleotides outside the gene matches: 7. The CDR3 is 12 residues long. In DNA form, the CDR3 reads TGTGCCAGTAGACTAGCTATCGATGAGCAGTTCTGC. Its protein product is CASRLAIDEQFC.

There are a few counts of this clonotype. The DNA for the CDR3 is TGTGCCAGTAGTATGTCTGCGGGGGCATACAATGAGCAGTTCTTC. Protein sequence: CASSMSAGAYNEQFF. The chain couples TRBV19 to TRBJ2-1, with a weak D call TRBD2 (7 bases). Germline CDR1 LNHDA, CDR2 SQIVND (reference sequence). There are 15 residues in the CDR3. The ends were cut back, 3 bases at V and 4 bases at J, with 13 bases in the middle.